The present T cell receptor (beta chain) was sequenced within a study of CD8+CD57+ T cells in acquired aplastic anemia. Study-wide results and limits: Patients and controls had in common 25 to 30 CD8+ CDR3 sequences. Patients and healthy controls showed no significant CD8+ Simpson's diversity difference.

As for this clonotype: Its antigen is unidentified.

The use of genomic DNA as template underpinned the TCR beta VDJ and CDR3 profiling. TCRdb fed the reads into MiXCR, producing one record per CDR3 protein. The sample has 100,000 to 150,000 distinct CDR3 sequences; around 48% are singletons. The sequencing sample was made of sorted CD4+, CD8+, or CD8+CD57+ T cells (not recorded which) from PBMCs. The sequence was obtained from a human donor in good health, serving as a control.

The CDR3, as DNA: TGTGCCAGCAGGCAGTTAAGCAATCAGCCCCAGCATTTT. It is translated as CASRQLSNQPQHF. This chain uses TRBV2 with TRBJ1-5; D is unclear. The CDR3 loop spans 13 amino acids. With 6 bases removed from V and 1 base from J, the gap between germline ends came to 7 bases. Germline V gene sequence: CDR1 SNHLY, CDR2 FYNNEI.